These 3 T cell receptor beta chains were all obtained from the same sample, sequenced in a study of cytomegalovirus exposure and HLA in healthy donors. PCR involved 60 Vbeta and 13 Jbeta primers. The protocol was immunoSEQ multiplex PCR, while the TCRdb copy is restricted to in-frame clones and leaves out a portion. The sample lists about 93,000 clones; about 82% were seen once. Sequencing was carried out using PBMCs. These TCRs come from a man aged 25-40 years in good health and CMV-seronegative.

The chain links TRBV25-1 to TRBJ1-2, with a tentative D call TRBD1 (5 bases). The V gene lost 4 bases and the J gene lost 8 bases, with 14 bases spanning the gap. Germline CDR1 reads MGHDK; CDR2 reads SYGVNS. The CDR3 extends over 13 amino acids. The CDR3 loop is CASSGGRWMGYTF. The CDR3 DNA reads TGTGCCAGCAGTGGGGGCAGGTGGATGGGCTACACCTTC.

The V call is TRBV10-1, the J call TRBJ1-5, with 9 bases fitting TRBD1. J lost 3 bases, V lost 2 bases, and 5 bases had no gene match. Germline V gene data show CDR1 as WNHNN and CDR2 as SYGVQD (reference sequence). The CDR3 covers 16 residues. CDR3 nucleotide sequence: TGCGCCAGCAGTGAGGGGGACAGGGCTAACAATCAGCCCCAGCATTTT. Translation gives CASSEGDRANNQPQHF.

The rearrangement uses TRBV5-5 and TRBJ1-4; possibly TRBD1 for D (5 bases). The V gene's germline CDR1 is SGHKS and CDR2 YYEKEE (reference sequence). Trimming pared 4 bases from V and 5 bases from J, leaving 18 bases between. This CDR3 is 16 amino acids long. The CDR3 DNA sequence: TGTGCCAGCAGCCAAGGGCGGGGGGTATGGAATGAAAAACTGTTTTTT. This codes for CASSQGRGVWNEKLFF.